This is a list of T cell receptor beta chains from one sample in a study of spatial heterogeneity in lung cancer. TCRdb re-called the 5' RACE reads with MiXCR, one entry per CDR3 protein. Of about 7,100 distinct CDR3 sequences in the sample, more than 6.5% are singletons; the top ten hold more than 6.5%. The specimen was lung tumor tissue, collected at surgery. The receptors originated from a male donor with early-stage non-small cell lung cancer. Both conserved end residues are part of each CDR3. Fields, in order: J gene, D gene, V gene, clone size, CDR3 protein, CDR3 DNA. D genes are given only for firm matches. Only part of the rows carry a size: once, few, many, or a class if the clone is expanded.

j_call: TRBJ2-3; d_call: TRBD2; v_call: TRBV5-1; clone_size: many; cdr3_aa: CASSVGLETDTQYF; cdr3_nt: TGCGCCAGCAGCGTAGGACTAGAAACAGATACGCAGTATTTT
j_call: TRBJ2-6; d_call: NA; v_call: TRBV4-1; clone_size: medium-sized; cdr3_aa: CASSQIQARSGANVLTF; cdr3_nt: TGCGCCAGCAGCCAGATACAGGCACGCTCTGGGGCCAACGTCCTGACTTTC
j_call: TRBJ1-2; d_call: TRBD1; v_call: TRBV7-9; clone_size: once; cdr3_aa: CASSLGDSLRNYGYTF; cdr3_nt: TGTGCCAGCAGCTTAGGGGACAGTCTCCGGAACTATGGCTACACCTTC
j_call: TRBJ2-5; d_call: NA; v_call: TRBV3-1; clone_size: medium-sized; cdr3_aa: CASSPVGVEETQYF; cdr3_nt: TGTGCCAGCAGCCCAGTGGGGGTTGAAGAGACCCAGTACTTC
j_call: TRBJ2-7; d_call: NA; v_call: TRBV28; clone_size: NA; cdr3_aa: CASSSEQSYEQYF; cdr3_nt: TGTGCCAGCAGTTCGGAGCAGTCCTACGAGCAGTACTTC
j_call: TRBJ2-5; d_call: TRBD2; v_call: TRBV7-2; clone_size: many; cdr3_aa: CASSFPLAGRETQYF; cdr3_nt: TGTGCCAGCAGCTTCCCGCTAGCGGGACGAGAGACCCAGTACTTC
j_call: TRBJ2-7; d_call: NA; v_call: TRBV28; clone_size: medium-sized; cdr3_aa: CASNPRYGEQYF; cdr3_nt: TGTGCCAGCAACCCCAGGTACGGTGAGCAGTACTTC
j_call: TRBJ2-3; d_call: TRBD2; v_call: TRBV7-9; clone_size: medium-sized; cdr3_aa: CASSHGTSGGRDTQYF; cdr3_nt: TGTGCCAGCAGCCACGGGACTAGCGGGGGACGAGATACGCAGTATTTT
j_call: TRBJ1-2; d_call: NA; v_call: TRBV20-1; clone_size: medium-sized; cdr3_aa: CSATPGTDYGYTF; cdr3_nt: TGCAGTGCTACCCCCGGGACGGACTATGGCTACACCTTC
j_call: TRBJ2-3; d_call: NA; v_call: TRBV7-2; clone_size: NA; cdr3_aa: CASSLVAGAQDTQYF; cdr3_nt: TGTGCCAGCAGCTTAGTGGCGGGGGCCCAAGATACGCAGTATTTT
j_call: TRBJ2-1; d_call: NA; v_call: TRBV9; clone_size: many; cdr3_aa: CASSGPRGEQFF; cdr3_nt: TGTGCCAGCAGCGGACCCCGTGGGGAGCAGTTCTTC
j_call: TRBJ2-3; d_call: NA; v_call: TRBV19; clone_size: many; cdr3_aa: CASSLPSTDTQYF; cdr3_nt: TGTGCCAGTAGTCTCCCTAGCACAGATACGCAGTATTTT
j_call: TRBJ1-2; d_call: NA; v_call: TRBV19; clone_size: medium-sized; cdr3_aa: CASSTQESYGYTF; cdr3_nt: TGTGCCAGTAGTACCCAGGAATCCTATGGCTACACCTTC
j_call: TRBJ1-5; d_call: NA; v_call: TRBV7-8; clone_size: medium-sized; cdr3_aa: CASSRRGESNQPQHF; cdr3_nt: TGTGCCAGCAGCCGCAGGGGAGAAAGCAATCAGCCCCAGCATTTT
j_call: TRBJ2-6; d_call: TRBD2; v_call: TRBV28; clone_size: few; cdr3_aa: CASRRETGANVLTF; cdr3_nt: TGTGCCTCCAGGCGGGAGACAGGGGCCAACGTCCTGACTTTC
j_call: TRBJ2-7; d_call: TRBD2; v_call: TRBV27; clone_size: many; cdr3_aa: CASSLSGRGFSYEQYF; cdr3_nt: TGTGCCAGCAGTTTGAGCGGGAGGGGTTTCTCCTACGAGCAGTACTTC
j_call: TRBJ2-1; d_call: NA; v_call: TRBV3-1; clone_size: many; cdr3_aa: CASSQVPLGVSYNEQFF; cdr3_nt: TGTGCCAGCAGCCAGGTCCCATTAGGGGTCTCCTACAATGAGCAGTTCTTC
j_call: TRBJ2-7; d_call: NA; v_call: TRBV7-9; clone_size: many; cdr3_aa: CASTRDGGPYEQYF; cdr3_nt: TGTGCCAGCACCCGAGACGGAGGGCCCTACGAGCAGTACTTC
j_call: TRBJ2-3; d_call: NA; v_call: TRBV20-1; clone_size: many; cdr3_aa: CSATSETLPSTDTQYF; cdr3_nt: TGCAGTGCTACTTCTGAAACTCTTCCTAGCACAGATACGCAGTATTTT
j_call: TRBJ2-2; d_call: NA; v_call: TRBV9; clone_size: NA; cdr3_aa: CASSVVGNLIGELFF; cdr3_nt: TGTGCCAGCAGCGTAGTCGGGAATTTAATCGGGGAGCTGTTTTTT
j_call: TRBJ2-7; d_call: NA; v_call: TRBV7-9; clone_size: many; cdr3_aa: CASKQGQNEQYF; cdr3_nt: TGTGCCTCCAAGCAGGGTCAAAACGAGCAGTACTTC
j_call: TRBJ2-7; d_call: TRBD1; v_call: TRBV5-1; clone_size: many; cdr3_aa: CASSQQGWDEQYF; cdr3_nt: TGCGCCAGCAGCCAACAGGGGTGGGACGAGCAGTACTTC
j_call: TRBJ1-3; d_call: NA; v_call: TRBV7-8; clone_size: many; cdr3_aa: CASSVDSGNTIYF; cdr3_nt: TGTGCCAGCAGCGTCGACTCTGGAAACACCATATATTTT
j_call: TRBJ2-6; d_call: NA; v_call: TRBV29-1; clone_size: NA; cdr3_aa: CSVTGLSGANVLTF; cdr3_nt: TGCAGCGTTACAGGACTCTCTGGGGCCAACGTCCTGACTTTC
j_call: TRBJ2-7; d_call: NA; v_call: TRBV27; clone_size: medium-sized; cdr3_aa: CASRQERVGSYEQYF; cdr3_nt: TGTGCCAGCAGACAAGAGCGGGTTGGGAGCTACGAGCAGTACTTC
j_call: TRBJ2-1; d_call: NA; v_call: TRBV4-3; clone_size: few; cdr3_aa: CASSPYRATEQFF; cdr3_nt: TGCGCCAGCAGCCCGTACAGGGCCACTGAGCAGTTCTTC
j_call: TRBJ2-5; d_call: NA; v_call: TRBV11-2; clone_size: many; cdr3_aa: CASSTLSGPQETQYF; cdr3_nt: TGTGCCAGCAGCACACTCTCGGGGCCCCAAGAGACCCAGTACTTC
j_call: TRBJ2-5; d_call: NA; v_call: TRBV29-1; clone_size: few; cdr3_aa: CSSRKGGGYETQYF; cdr3_nt: TGCAGCTCCCGCAAGGGGGGAGGATATGAGACCCAGTACTTC
j_call: TRBJ1-6; d_call: NA; v_call: TRBV30; clone_size: NA; cdr3_aa: CAWDGQAGPPLHF; cdr3_nt: TGTGCCTGGGACGGGCAGGCAGGACCACCCCTCCACTTT
j_call: TRBJ2-3; d_call: TRBD1; v_call: TRBV6-5; clone_size: NA; cdr3_aa: CASSPWTGLSTSTDTQYF; cdr3_nt: TGTGCCAGCAGCCCCTGGACAGGGTTGAGCACTAGCACAGATACGCAGTATTTT
j_call: TRBJ2-5; d_call: TRBD2; v_call: TRBV7-6; clone_size: many; cdr3_aa: CASSLFSPAGGQETQYF; cdr3_nt: TGTGCCAGCAGCTTATTCTCGCCGGCGGGGGGGCAAGAGACCCAGTACTTC
j_call: TRBJ2-5; d_call: TRBD2; v_call: TRBV19; clone_size: many; cdr3_aa: CASSEWTSPETQYF; cdr3_nt: TGTGCCAGTAGTGAATGGACTAGCCCGGAGACCCAGTACTTC
j_call: TRBJ2-5; d_call: NA; v_call: TRBV18; clone_size: few; cdr3_aa: CASSPWRDSDTQTQYF; cdr3_nt: TGTGCCAGCTCACCATGGCGGGACAGTGACACGCAGACCCAGTACTTC
j_call: TRBJ1-5; d_call: TRBD1; v_call: TRBV14; clone_size: many; cdr3_aa: CASRSHRGRHQPQHF; cdr3_nt: TGTGCCAGCAGGAGTCACAGGGGGCGCCATCAGCCCCAGCATTTT
j_call: TRBJ2-4; d_call: TRBD1; v_call: TRBV6-2/TRBV6-3; clone_size: medium-sized; cdr3_aa: CASRGTVRGTRAKNIQYF; cdr3_nt: TGTGCCAGCAGGGGCACCGTCAGGGGGACGCGAGCCAAAAACATTCAGTACTTC
j_call: TRBJ2-7; d_call: TRBD2; v_call: TRBV5-4; clone_size: NA; cdr3_aa: CAGSSGVSGEQYF; cdr3_nt: TGTGCCGGAAGTAGCGGGGTGAGCGGGGAGCAGTACTTC
j_call: TRBJ2-1; d_call: TRBD2; v_call: TRBV30; clone_size: NA; cdr3_aa: CATKRGGVANEQFF; cdr3_nt: TGTGCCACTAAGCGGGGGGGTGTGGCGAATGAGCAGTTCTTC
j_call: TRBJ2-1; d_call: NA; v_call: TRBV28; clone_size: large; cdr3_aa: CASSPLWGGSYNEQFF; cdr3_nt: TGTGCCAGCAGTCCACTGTGGGGTGGGTCCTACAATGAGCAGTTCTTC
j_call: TRBJ1-5; d_call: TRBD1; v_call: TRBV19; clone_size: many; cdr3_aa: CASSIRTGGQPQHF; cdr3_nt: TGTGCCAGTAGTATTCGGACAGGGGGTCAGCCCCAGCATTTT
j_call: TRBJ2-2; d_call: TRBD2; v_call: TRBV24-1; clone_size: medium-sized; cdr3_aa: CATSDSGLAPGFTGELFF; cdr3_nt: TGTGCCACCAGTGATTCGGGACTAGCGCCAGGCTTCACCGGGGAGCTGTTTTTT
j_call: TRBJ1-2; d_call: NA; v_call: TRBV12-3/TRBV12-4; clone_size: many; cdr3_aa: CASSLGASGYTF; cdr3_nt: TGTGCCAGCAGTTTAGGCGCCAGTGGCTACACCTTC
j_call: TRBJ1-5; d_call: NA; v_call: TRBV27; clone_size: many; cdr3_aa: CASSLGAEDQPQHF; cdr3_nt: TGTGCCAGCAGTCTGGGGGCCGAAGATCAGCCCCAGCATTTT
j_call: TRBJ2-7; d_call: TRBD2; v_call: TRBV2; clone_size: few; cdr3_aa: CASYMIAGKYEQYF; cdr3_nt: TGTGCCAGTTACATGATAGCGGGAAAATACGAGCAGTACTTC
j_call: TRBJ1-1; d_call: NA; v_call: TRBV5-1; clone_size: many; cdr3_aa: CASSLASEAFF; cdr3_nt: TGCGCCAGCAGCTTGGCCTCTGAAGCTTTCTTT
j_call: TRBJ2-3; d_call: NA; v_call: TRBV3-1; clone_size: many; cdr3_aa: CASSQVLTDTQYF; cdr3_nt: TGTGCCAGCAGCCAAGTCTTGACAGATACGCAGTATTTT
j_call: TRBJ2-5; d_call: TRBD2; v_call: TRBV7-9; clone_size: medium-sized; cdr3_aa: CASLSGLQETQYF; cdr3_nt: TGTGCCAGCCTTAGCGGGCTTCAAGAGACCCAGTACTTC